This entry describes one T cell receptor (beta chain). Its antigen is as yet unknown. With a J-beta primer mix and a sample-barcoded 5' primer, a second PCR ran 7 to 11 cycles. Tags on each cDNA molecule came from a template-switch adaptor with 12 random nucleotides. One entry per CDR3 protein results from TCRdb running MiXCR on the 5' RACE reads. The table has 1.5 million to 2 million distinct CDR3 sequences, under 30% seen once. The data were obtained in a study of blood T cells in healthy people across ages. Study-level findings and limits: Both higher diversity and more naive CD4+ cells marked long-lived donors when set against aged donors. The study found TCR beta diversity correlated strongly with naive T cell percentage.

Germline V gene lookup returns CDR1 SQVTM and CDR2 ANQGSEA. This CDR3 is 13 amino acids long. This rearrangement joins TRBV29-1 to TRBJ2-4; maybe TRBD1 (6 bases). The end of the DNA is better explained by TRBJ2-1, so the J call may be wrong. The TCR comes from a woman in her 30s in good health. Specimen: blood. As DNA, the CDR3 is TGCAGCGTGGTTGGACAGATCCAAAACATTCAGTTCTTC. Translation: CSVVGQIQNIQFF.